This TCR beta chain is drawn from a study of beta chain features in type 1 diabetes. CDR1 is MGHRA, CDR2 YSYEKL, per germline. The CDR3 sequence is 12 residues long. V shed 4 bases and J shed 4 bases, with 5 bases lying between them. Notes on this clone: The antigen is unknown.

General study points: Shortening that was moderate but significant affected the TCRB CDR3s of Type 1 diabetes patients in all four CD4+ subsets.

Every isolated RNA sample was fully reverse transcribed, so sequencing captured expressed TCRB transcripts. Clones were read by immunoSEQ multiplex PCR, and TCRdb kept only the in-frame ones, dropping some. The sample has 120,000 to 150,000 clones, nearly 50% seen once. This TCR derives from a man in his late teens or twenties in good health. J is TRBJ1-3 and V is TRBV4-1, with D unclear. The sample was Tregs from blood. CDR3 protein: CASSPGGNTIYF. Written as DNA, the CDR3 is TGCGCCAGCAGCCCGGGGGGAAACACCATATATTTT.